The 5 T cell receptor beta chains below were found in one sample sequenced in a study of blood T cell repertoires in COVID-19. Method: immunoSEQ multiplex PCR; TCRdb's copy keeps in-frame clones and lacks some. This table holds about 420,000 clones, around 90% found once. Specimen: peripheral blood. The source is a man younger than 30 with COVID-19, enrolled during active disease.

This clone was recorded once. The V and J genes are TRBV19 and TRBJ1-5; the D is unclear. V gave up 7 bases and J gave up 2 bases, with 12 bases separating them. The CDR3 spans 14 residues. Germline assignment: CDR1 LNHDA and CDR2 SQIVND (reference sequence). CDR3 loop: CASTVRWGNQPQHF. The CDR3 bases are TGTGCCAGTACGGTGAGGTGGGGCAATCAGCCCCAGCATTTT.

The chain couples TRBV6-5 to TRBJ1-4, with a tentative D call TRBD1 (5 bases). CDR1 is MNHEY and CDR2 is SVGAGI in the germline V gene. V gave up 8 bases and J gave up 8 bases, with 15 bases separating them. The length of the CDR3 is 13 residues. CDR3 coding DNA: TGTGCCAGCGGCGAGGAGGGACGGGAAAAACTGTTTTTT. It is translated as CASGEEGREKLFF.

V and J are TRBV6-2 or TRBV6-3 and TRBJ2-1; TRBD2 aligns across 10 bases. V lost 0 bases and J lost 4; bases outside the gene matches: 9. The CDR3 covers 18 residues. The germline gives CDR1 MNHEY, CDR2 SVGEGT. The CDR3 coding sequence is TGTGCCAGCAGTTACTCGTTGTCCGGGACTAGCGCATACAATGAGCAGTTCTTC. Amino acid sequence: CASSYSLSGTSAYNEQFF.

This clone was seen just once. This chain connects TRBV11-2 to TRBJ2-7; no definite D call. The CDR3 length is 14 residues. V was shortened by 0 bases and J by 3 bases, with 9 bases between the two germline ends. CDR1 is SGHAT, CDR2 FQNNGV, per germline. The CDR3 DNA is TGTGCCAGCAGCTTAGAACAGATACACTACGAGCAGTACTTC. This translates into CASSLEQIHYEQYF.

The V call is TRBV3-1 (or the pseudogene TRBV3-2), the J call TRBJ1-4; D not resolved. The CDR3 spans 14 residues. CDR1 is LGHDT and CDR2 is YNNKEL in the germline V gene (reference sequence). Trimming stripped 2 bases from V and 7 bases from J, with 11 bases between. The chain's CDR3 is CASSQTPRGEKLFF. The CDR3 DNA follows: TGTGCCAGCAGCCAAACACCTCGGGGTGAAAAACTGTTTTTT.